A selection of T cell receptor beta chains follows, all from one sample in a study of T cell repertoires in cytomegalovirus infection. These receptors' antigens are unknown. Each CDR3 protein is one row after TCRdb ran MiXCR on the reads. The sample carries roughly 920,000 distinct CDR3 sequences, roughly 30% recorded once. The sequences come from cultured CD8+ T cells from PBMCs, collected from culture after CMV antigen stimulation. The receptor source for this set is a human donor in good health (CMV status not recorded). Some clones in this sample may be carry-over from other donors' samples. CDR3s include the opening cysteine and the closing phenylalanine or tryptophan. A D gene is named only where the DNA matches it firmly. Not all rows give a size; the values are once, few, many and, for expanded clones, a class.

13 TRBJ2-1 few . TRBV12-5 CASGWHQYNEQFF
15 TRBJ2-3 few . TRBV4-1 CASSPRAGILDTQYF
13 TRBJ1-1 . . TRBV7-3 CASSLDWSTEAFF
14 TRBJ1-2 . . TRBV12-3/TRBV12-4 CASSPRSPSWGYTF
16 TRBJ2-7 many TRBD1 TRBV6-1 CASSRNRDRGFYEQYF
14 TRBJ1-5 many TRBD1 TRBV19 CASSWTGGNQPQHF
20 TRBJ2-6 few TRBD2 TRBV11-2 CASSSALGLAGLSGANVLTF
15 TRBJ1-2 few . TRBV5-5 CASSLRELSNYGYTF
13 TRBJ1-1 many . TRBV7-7 CASSAGPNTEAFF
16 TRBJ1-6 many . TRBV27 CASSLWRSSYNSPLHF
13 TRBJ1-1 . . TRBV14 CASSQEYRKEAFF
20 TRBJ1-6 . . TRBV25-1 CASSDDNSERQLGHSSPLHF
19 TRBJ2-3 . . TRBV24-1 CATSGRAGVGDGSTDTQYF
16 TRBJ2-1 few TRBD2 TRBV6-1 CASSARTSGGNNEQFF
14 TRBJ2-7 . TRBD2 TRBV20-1 CSAIGSLGGVTQYF
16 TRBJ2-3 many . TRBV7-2 CASSLVQSRSTDTQYF
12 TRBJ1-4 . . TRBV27 CASSNQGEKLFF
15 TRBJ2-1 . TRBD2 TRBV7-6 CASSPLAAPGYEQFF
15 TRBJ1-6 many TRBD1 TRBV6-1 CASSWDRTGNSPLHF
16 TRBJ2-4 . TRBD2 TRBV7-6 CASSFGGGEDKNIQYF
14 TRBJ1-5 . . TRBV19 CASSIWQGYQPQHF
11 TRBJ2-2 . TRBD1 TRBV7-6 CATGDTGELFF
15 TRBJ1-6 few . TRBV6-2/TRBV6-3 CASSTSGLPNSPLHF
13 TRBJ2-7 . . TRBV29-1 CSVAGGAGYEQYF
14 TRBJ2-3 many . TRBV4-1 CASSQEGFTDTQYF
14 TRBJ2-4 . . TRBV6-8 CASSQQEYGNIQYF
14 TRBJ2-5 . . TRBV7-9 CASSLLQGQETQYF
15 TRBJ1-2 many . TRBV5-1 CASSLVGSGLYGYTF
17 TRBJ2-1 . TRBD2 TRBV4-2 CASSQGRAGGAYNEQFF
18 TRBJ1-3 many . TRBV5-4 CASSIPPYRASSGNTIYF
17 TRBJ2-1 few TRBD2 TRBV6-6 CASSYWQRGRSYNEQFF
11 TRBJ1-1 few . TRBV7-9 CASGMNTEAFF
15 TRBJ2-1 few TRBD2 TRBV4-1 CASSQASSGAEEQFF
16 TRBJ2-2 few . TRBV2 CASLGAGQTNTGELFF
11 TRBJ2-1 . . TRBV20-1 CSVSWGYEQFF
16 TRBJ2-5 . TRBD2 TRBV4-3 CASSQEGASGGETQYF
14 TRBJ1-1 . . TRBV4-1 CASSQEQGLSEAFF
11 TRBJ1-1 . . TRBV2 CAIRPNTEAFF
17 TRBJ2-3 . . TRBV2 CASRSGLPRGGTDTQYF